In its sample, the clone carrying this T cell receptor beta chain was seen many times. What it recognizes is unknown. The source of the sample is a study of neurological immune-mediated disorders. Notes on the study in general: The most TCR clonal expansion was seen in HTLV-1-associated myelopathy, and the least was seen in multiple sclerosis, which fell below healthy controls. CDR3 amino acid sequences found in expanded clones were never shared across subjects, suggesting private repertoires in all groups. Phylogenetic grouping put 18 of 34 multiple sclerosis patients' repertoires into one related-CDR3 cluster, a possible signature.

The time point here: longitudinal time-point 3. The cDNA was produced through 5'RACE with 10-nucleotide random UMIs. TCRdb independently ran MiXCR on the 5' RACE reads; one entry per CDR3 protein. The sample comprises about 81,000 distinct CDR3 sequences, approximately 4.6% of which are singletons, and approximately 5.4% rests with the top ten. The TCR comes from a woman aged 60 to 75 with multiple sclerosis. Sequencing was carried out using PBMCs.

This CDR3 is CASSPRQGDSPLHF. The DNA for the CDR3 is TGTGCCAGCAGCCCGCGACAGGGGGACTCACCCCTCCACTTT. The chain is built from TRBV3-1 and TRBJ1-6; 9 positions match TRBD1. Germline V CDR1 and CDR2: LGHDT, YNNKEL (reference sequence). CDR3 size: 14 residues. V gave up 4 bases and J gave up 10 bases; unmatched junction bases: 5.